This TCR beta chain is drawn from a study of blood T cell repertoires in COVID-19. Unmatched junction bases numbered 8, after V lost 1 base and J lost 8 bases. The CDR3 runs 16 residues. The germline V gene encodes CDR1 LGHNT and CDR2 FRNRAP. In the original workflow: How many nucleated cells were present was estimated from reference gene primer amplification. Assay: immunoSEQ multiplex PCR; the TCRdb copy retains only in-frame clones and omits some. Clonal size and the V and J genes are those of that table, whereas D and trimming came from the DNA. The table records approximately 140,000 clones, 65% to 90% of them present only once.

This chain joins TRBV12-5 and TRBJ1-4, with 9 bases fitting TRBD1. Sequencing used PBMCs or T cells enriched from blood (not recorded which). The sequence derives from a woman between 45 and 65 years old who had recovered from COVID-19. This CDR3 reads CASGLGHRGPGEKLFF. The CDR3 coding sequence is TGTGCTAGTGGTTTGGGCCACAGGGGGCCGGGCGAAAAACTGTTTTTT.